This record covers a single TCR beta chain. Its antigen remains unidentified. The junction and the germline gene differ at one end; a read error may be behind it. The sample comes from a study of T-cell reconstitution after alpha-beta-depleted transplantation in children. Study results and caveats: At around two months after transplant, the alpha-beta T cells were reportedly derived from several hundred expanded clones that came from non-depleted graft cells.

Per germline, CDR1 SGHDN and CDR2 FVKESK. CDR3 length: 16 amino acids. The authors prepared the TCRbeta library with unique molecular identifiers. TCRdb independently ran MiXCR on the PCR reads; one entry per CDR3 protein. This table has 530,000 or so distinct CDR3 sequences, 25% to 30% appearing once. The chain is built from TRBV14 and TRBJ2-3, with TRBD2 identical over 11 bases. This TCR was recovered from a boy younger than two with Wiskott-Aldrich syndrome, due to receive a stem cell transplant. The sequencing here drew on PBMCs, taken before TCRalphabeta/CD19-depleted stem cell transplant. The CDR3 DNA follows: TGTTCCAGCAGCCAATTTAGCGGGAGGGCCGAAGATACGCAGTATTTT. Translation gives CSSSQFSGRAEDTQYF.